A selection of T cell receptor beta chains follows, all from one sample in a study of blood T cell repertoires in COVID-19. Clones were sequenced by immunoSEQ multiplex PCR, and TCRdb holds only the in-frame ones, with some missing. The table shows about 300,000 clones, with nearly 90% occurring only once. The specimen sequenced was PBMCs or T cells enriched from blood (not recorded which). The receptor source for this set is a woman in her forties or fifties who had been exposed to COVID-19. CDR3s include the opening cysteine and the closing phenylalanine or tryptophan. A D gene is named only where the DNA matches it firmly. Size is stated for part of the rows, as once, few or many counts, or as a class when the clone is expanded.

V: TRBV27; D: TRBD1; size: -; J: TRBJ1-2; CDR3: CASSQTGGYGYTF; DNA: TGTGCCAGCAGTCAAACAGGGGGCTATGGCTACACCTTC
V: TRBV28; D: TRBD2; size: -; J: TRBJ2-1; CDR3: CASSTSGGAYNEQFF; DNA: TGTGCCAGCAGCACTAGCGGAGGGGCTTACAATGAGCAGTTCTTC
V: TRBV29-1; D: TRBD1; size: -; J: TRBJ1-4; CDR3: CSVKKDRGNEKLFF; DNA: TGCAGCGTTAAGAAAGACAGGGGGAATGAAAAACTGTTTTTT
V: TRBV29-1; D: TRBD1; size: -; J: TRBJ1-1; CDR3: CSALGTENTEAFF; DNA: TGCAGCGCTCTCGGGACAGAAAACACTGAAGCTTTCTTT
V: TRBV19; D: -; size: once; J: TRBJ1-5; CDR3: CASTLDGQGGNQPQHF; DNA: TGTGCCAGTACCCTGGATGGGCAGGGTGGCAATCAGCCCCAGCATTTT
V: TRBV6-5; D: -; size: -; J: TRBJ2-2; CDR3: CASSSTGGTGELFF; DNA: TGTGCCAGCAGTTCGACAGGAGGAACCGGGGAGCTGTTTTTT
V: TRBV5-6; D: -; size: -; J: TRBJ1-4; CDR3: CASTLTVIMEKLFF; DNA: TGTGCCAGCACCCTGACAGTTATTATGGAAAAACTGTTTTTT
V: TRBV6-5; D: -; size: -; J: TRBJ1-1; CDR3: CASSYSTGDTEAFF; DNA: TGTGCCAGCAGTTACTCGACAGGAGACACTGAAGCTTTCTTT
V: TRBV19; D: -; size: once; J: TRBJ1-5; CDR3: CASSIGVYSNQPQHF; DNA: TGTGCCAGTAGTATCGGAGTCTATAGCAATCAGCCCCAGCATTTT
V: TRBV7-8; D: TRBD1; size: -; J: TRBJ1-2; CDR3: CASSSPGQYYGYTF; DNA: TGTGCCAGCAGCTCTCCGGGACAGTACTATGGCTACACCTTC
V: TRBV19; D: TRBD2; size: -; J: TRBJ2-7; CDR3: CASSMASGGPGNEQYF; DNA: TGTGCCAGTAGTATGGCTAGCGGGGGGCCGGGGAACGAGCAGTACTTC
V: TRBV19; D: TRBD2; size: few; J: TRBJ2-2; CDR3: CASTWDYANTGELFF; DNA: TGTGCCAGTACCTGGGACTACGCGAACACCGGGGAGCTGTTTTTT
V: TRBV5-1; D: TRBD2; size: -; J: TRBJ2-1; CDR3: CASRGLAGGNEQFF; DNA: TGCGCCAGCAGGGGACTAGCGGGGGGAAATGAGCAGTTCTTC
V: TRBV5-4; D: -; size: -; J: TRBJ1-6; CDR3: CASSYTLGGNSPLHF; DNA: TGTGCCAGCAGCTACACGTTGGGGGGAAATTCACCCCTCCACTTT
V: TRBV7-6; D: TRBD1; size: -; J: TRBJ1-6; CDR3: CASSLAGQGAVSPLHF; DNA: TGTGCCAGCAGCTTAGCGGGACAGGGGGCTGTTTCACCCCTCCACTTT
V: TRBV6-2/TRBV6-3; D: -; size: once; J: TRBJ1-1; CDR3: CASSIPTGPHNTEAFF; DNA: TGTGCCAGCAGTATACCTACAGGGCCCCATAACACTGAAGCTTTCTTT
V: TRBV24-1; D: -; size: -; J: TRBJ2-2; CDR3: CATSAPGGTGELFF; DNA: TGTGCCACCAGTGCCCCCGGAGGGACCGGGGAGCTGTTTTTT
V: TRBV19; D: -; size: -; J: TRBJ2-3; CDR3: CASSKGHFTDTQYF; DNA: TGTGCCAGTAGTAAAGGACACTTCACAGATACGCAGTATTTT
V: TRBV6-5; D: TRBD1; size: -; J: TRBJ1-4; CDR3: CASRTTGDEEKLFF; DNA: TGTGCCAGCAGGACGACAGGGGACGAGGAAAAACTGTTTTTT
V: TRBV13; D: -; size: -; J: TRBJ2-7; CDR3: CASSLGRYEQYF; DNA: TGTGCCAGCAGCTTAGGCCGGTACGAGCAGTACTTC
V: TRBV3-1/TRBV3-2; D: -; size: -; J: TRBJ1-3; CDR3: CASSQPPGVGGNTIYF; DNA: TGTGCCAGCAGCCAACCCCCCGGGGTGGGCGGAAACACCATATATTTT
V: TRBV4-1; D: TRBD1; size: -; J: TRBJ2-2; CDR3: CASSLGQGMNTGELFF; DNA: TGCGCCAGCAGCCTTGGACAGGGCATGAACACCGGGGAGCTGTTTTTT
V: TRBV6-5; D: -; size: -; J: TRBJ2-7; CDR3: CASSSDNPYEQYF; DNA: TGTGCCAGCAGTTCCGACAACCCCTACGAGCAGTACTTC
V: TRBV5-1; D: TRBD1; size: -; J: TRBJ2-7; CDR3: CASSLFGTGVLEQYF; DNA: TGCGCCAGCAGCTTGTTCGGGACAGGGGTCCTCGAGCAGTACTTC
V: TRBV30; D: -; size: -; J: TRBJ2-7; CDR3: CAWSVRSYEQYF; DNA: TGTGCCTGGAGTGTACGCAGCTACGAGCAGTACTTC
V: TRBV30; D: TRBD2; size: -; J: TRBJ2-1; CDR3: CAWRPSGGYNEQFF; DNA: TGTGCCTGGAGACCTAGCGGGGGATACAATGAGCAGTTCTTC
V: TRBV6-5; D: -; size: -; J: TRBJ2-7; CDR3: CASSYSPGPYEQYF; DNA: TGTGCCAGCAGTTACTCTCCAGGGCCCTACGAGCAGTACTTC
V: TRBV20-1; D: -; size: -; J: TRBJ1-2; CDR3: CSASQGAGYTF; DNA: TGCAGTGCTTCTCAGGGCGCCGGCTACACCTTC
V: TRBV4-2; D: TRBD1; size: -; J: TRBJ1-6; CDR3: CASSQVGTGVDSPLHF; DNA: TGTGCCAGCAGCCAAGTGGGTACAGGGGTAGATTCACCCCTCCACTTT
V: TRBV7-2; D: -; size: -; J: TRBJ1-1; CDR3: CASRGLGGDNTEAFF; DNA: TGTGCCAGCAGGGGTCTTGGGGGCGATAACACTGAAGCTTTCTTT
V: TRBV28; D: TRBD1; size: few; J: TRBJ1-6; CDR3: CASRGTGQGPYNSPLHF; DNA: TGTGCCAGCAGGGGCACGGGACAGGGGCCCTATAATTCACCCCTCCACTTT
V: TRBV28; D: -; size: -; J: TRBJ1-6; CDR3: CASGQNYNSPLHF; DNA: TGTGCCAGCGGACAAAACTATAATTCACCCCTCCACTTT
V: TRBV4-1; D: -; size: -; J: TRBJ2-5; CDR3: CASSQDRSQETQYF; DNA: TGCGCCAGCAGCCAAGATAGAAGTCAAGAGACCCAGTACTTC
V: TRBV18; D: TRBD1; size: -; J: TRBJ1-4; CDR3: CASSFAGGGNEKLFF; DNA: TGTGCCAGCTCATTTGCCGGAGGGGGCAATGAAAAACTGTTTTTT
V: TRBV7-8; D: TRBD2; size: -; J: TRBJ2-1; CDR3: CASSPSRGGLSNEQFF; DNA: TGTGCCAGCAGCCCCTCGCGGGGGGGCCTTTCCAATGAGCAGTTCTTC
V: TRBV28; D: TRBD1; size: -; J: TRBJ1-5; CDR3: CASRGTGNQPQHF; DNA: TGTGCCAGCAGAGGGACAGGCAATCAGCCCCAGCATTTT
V: TRBV7-8; D: TRBD1; size: -; J: TRBJ2-7; CDR3: CASSPVGTAYEQYF; DNA: TGTGCCAGCAGCCCCGTTGGGACAGCTTACGAGCAGTACTTC
V: TRBV7-8; D: -; size: many; J: TRBJ1-3; CDR3: CASSFFYYTPNSGNTIYF; DNA: TGTGCCAGCAGCTTTTTCTATTATACCCCAAACTCTGGAAACACCATATATTTT
V: TRBV2; D: -; size: -; J: TRBJ2-3; CDR3: CASGDRRGSTDTQYF; DNA: TGTGCCAGCGGGGACAGGCGGGGGAGCACAGATACGCAGTATTTT
V: TRBV28; D: -; size: -; J: TRBJ2-5; CDR3: CASRNNPGEGTQYF; DNA: TGTGCCAGCAGAAATAACCCAGGGGAGGGGACCCAGTACTTC
V: TRBV7-2; D: TRBD1; size: -; J: TRBJ1-2; CDR3: CASSVDRGYGYTF; DNA: TGTGCCAGCAGCGTAGACAGGGGGTATGGCTACACCTTC
V: TRBV18; D: -; size: -; J: TRBJ2-3; CDR3: CASSPLGTDTQYF; DNA: TGTGCCAGCTCACCTCTAGGCACAGATACGCAGTATTTT
V: TRBV30; D: TRBD1; size: -; J: TRBJ1-4; CDR3: CAWSATVRDRGLWNEKLFF; DNA: TGTGCCTGGAGTGCTACTGTCCGGGACAGGGGGCTTTGGAACGAAAAACTGTTTTTT
V: TRBV28; D: -; size: -; J: TRBJ1-6; CDR3: CASSLNSGTPNSPLHF; DNA: TGTGCCAGCAGTTTAAATTCCGGGACACCTAATTCACCCCTCCACTTT
V: TRBV5-1; D: TRBD2; size: -; J: TRBJ2-1; CDR3: CASSGSGGVVYNEQFF; DNA: TGCGCCAGCAGCGGCAGCGGGGGGGTTGTCTACAATGAGCAGTTCTTC
V: TRBV11-2; D: TRBD2; size: -; J: TRBJ2-5; CDR3: CASRSGTSQETQYF; DNA: TGTGCCAGCAGATCCGGGACTAGCCAAGAGACCCAGTACTTC
V: TRBV4-2; D: TRBD1; size: -; J: TRBJ1-1; CDR3: CASSQDGKGAMNTEAFF; DNA: TGTGCCAGCAGCCAAGATGGGAAGGGGGCGATGAACACTGAAGCTTTCTTT
V: TRBV7-2; D: TRBD1; size: -; J: TRBJ1-1; CDR3: CASSPGGAGGQYTEAFF; DNA: TGTGCCAGCAGCCCAGGGGGGGCAGGGGGCCAATACACTGAAGCTTTCTTT
V: TRBV2; D: -; size: -; J: TRBJ2-2; CDR3: CASMEEIGELFF; DNA: TGTGCCAGCATGGAGGAGATTGGGGAGCTGTTTTTT
V: TRBV18; D: TRBD1; size: -; J: TRBJ1-2; CDR3: CASSPLGDSPPGNGYTF; DNA: TGTGCCAGCTCACCACTGGGGGACAGTCCACCGGGGAATGGCTACACCTTC